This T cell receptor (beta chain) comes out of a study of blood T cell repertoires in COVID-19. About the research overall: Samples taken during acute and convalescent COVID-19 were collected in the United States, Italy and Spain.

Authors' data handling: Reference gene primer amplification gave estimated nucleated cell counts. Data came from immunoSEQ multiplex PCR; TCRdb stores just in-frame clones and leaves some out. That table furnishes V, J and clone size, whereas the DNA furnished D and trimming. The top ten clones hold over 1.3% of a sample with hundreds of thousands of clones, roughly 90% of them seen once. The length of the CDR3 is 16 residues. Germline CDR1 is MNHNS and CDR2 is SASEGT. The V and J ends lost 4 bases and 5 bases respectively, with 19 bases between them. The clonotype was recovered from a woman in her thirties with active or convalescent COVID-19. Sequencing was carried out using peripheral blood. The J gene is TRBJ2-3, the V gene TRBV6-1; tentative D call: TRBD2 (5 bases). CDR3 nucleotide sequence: TGTGCCAGCAGTGTTGAGCGGACGTCATTGGGAGATACGCAGTATTTT. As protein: CASSVERTSLGDTQYF.